The clone carrying this T cell receptor (beta chain) was recorded a few times. Its antigen remains unknown. The germline CDR1 and CDR2 sequences are SNHLY and FYNNEI. The ends lost 5 bases at V and 0 bases at J; junction bases unmatched: 15. The CDR3 extends over 18 amino acids. Researchers amplified the TCR beta CDR3 regions from RNA transcripts. The HTBI set primed first-round TCR CDR3 RT-PCR. TCRdb fed the multiplex PCR reads into MiXCR, producing one record per CDR3 protein. The sample has about 200,000 distinct CDR3 sequences, less than 20% seen once; the top ten hold approximately 56%. This entry comes from a study of T cells in Graves' hyperthyroidism and ophthalmopathy. Broader study findings: Blood also contained most expanded thyroid clonotypes above 0.001. Model-based prediction identified ophthalmopathy a median roughly 5.9 months prior to its onset. A model of 13 V-J pairs discriminated ophthalmopathy from stable hyperthyroidism.

Researchers defined stable Graves' hyperthyroidism as no ophthalmopathy progression within 18 months. The TCR originated in a woman in her fifties or sixties with Graves' hyperthyroidism. Sequencing was done on a sample of blood. The chain combines TRBV2 with TRBJ1-2; 7 nucleotides align to TRBD1. The CDR3 reads CASSFNRGWEYSNYGYTF. CDR3 sequence (DNA): TGTGCCAGCAGTTTTAACAGGGGATGGGAATATTCTAACTATGGCTACACCTTC.